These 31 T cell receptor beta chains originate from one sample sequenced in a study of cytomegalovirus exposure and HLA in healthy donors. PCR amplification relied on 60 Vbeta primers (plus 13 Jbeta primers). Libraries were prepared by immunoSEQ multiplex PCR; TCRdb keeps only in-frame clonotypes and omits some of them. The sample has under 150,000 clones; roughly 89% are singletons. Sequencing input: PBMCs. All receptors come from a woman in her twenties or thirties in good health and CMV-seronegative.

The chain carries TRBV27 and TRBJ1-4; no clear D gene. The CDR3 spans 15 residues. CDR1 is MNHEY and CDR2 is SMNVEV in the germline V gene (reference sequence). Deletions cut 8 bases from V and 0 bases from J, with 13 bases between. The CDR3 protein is CASRVFGATNEKLFF. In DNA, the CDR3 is TGTGCCAGCCGAGTTTTCGGAGCAACTAATGAAAAACTGTTTTTT.

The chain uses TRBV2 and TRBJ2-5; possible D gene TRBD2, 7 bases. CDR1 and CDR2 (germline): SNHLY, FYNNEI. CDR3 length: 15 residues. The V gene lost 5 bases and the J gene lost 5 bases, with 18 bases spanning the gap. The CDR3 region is CASSPAVGGQETQYF. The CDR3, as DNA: TGTGCCAGCAGTCCCGCCGTGGGGGGGCAGGAGACCCAGTACTTC.

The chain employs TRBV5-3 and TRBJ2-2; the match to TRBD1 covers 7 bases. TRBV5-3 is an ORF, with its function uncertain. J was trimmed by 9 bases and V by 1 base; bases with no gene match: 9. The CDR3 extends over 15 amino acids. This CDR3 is CARSLQRPGGRELFF. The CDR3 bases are TGTGCCAGAAGCTTGCAGCGGCCAGGGGGAAGGGAGCTGTTTTTT.

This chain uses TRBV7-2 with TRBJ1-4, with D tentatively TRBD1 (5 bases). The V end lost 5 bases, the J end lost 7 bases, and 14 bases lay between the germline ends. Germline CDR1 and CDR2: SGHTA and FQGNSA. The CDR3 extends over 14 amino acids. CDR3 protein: CASSPRGGSEKLFF. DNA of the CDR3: TGTGCCAGCAGCCCACGTGGGGGGTCTGAAAAACTGTTTTTT. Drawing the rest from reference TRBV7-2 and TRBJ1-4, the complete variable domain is GAGVSQSPSNKVTEKGKDVELRCDPISGHTALYWYRQSLGQGLEFLIYFQGNSAPDKSGLPSDRFSAERTGGSVSTLTIQRTQQEDSAVYLCASSPRGGSEKLFFGSGTQLSVL.

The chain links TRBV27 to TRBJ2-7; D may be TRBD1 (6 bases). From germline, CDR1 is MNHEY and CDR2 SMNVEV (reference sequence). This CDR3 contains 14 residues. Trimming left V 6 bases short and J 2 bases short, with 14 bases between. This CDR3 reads CASSSRGGPYEQYF. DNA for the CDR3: TGTGCCAGCAGCTCCCGAGGGGGACCCTACGAGCAGTACTTC.

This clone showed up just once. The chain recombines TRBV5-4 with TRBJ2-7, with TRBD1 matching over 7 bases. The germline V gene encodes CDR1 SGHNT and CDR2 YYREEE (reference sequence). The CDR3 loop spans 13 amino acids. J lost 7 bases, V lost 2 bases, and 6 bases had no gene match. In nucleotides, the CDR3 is TGTGCCAGCAGCTTCCGGCAGGGGGAAGAGCAGTACTTC. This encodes CASSFRQGEEQYF.

As DNA, the CDR3 is TGTGCCAGCAGCCCCCCCCCGGGACTAGCGCCCTACGAGCAGTACTTC. Its protein is CASSPPPGLAPYEQYF. The gene calls are TRBV28 and TRBJ2-7; 10 nucleotides align to TRBD2. After removal of 6 bases from V and 2 bases from J, the junction contained 10 bases not matched to a gene. CDR3 size: 16 residues. Germline lookup yields CDR1 MDHEN and CDR2 SYDVKM.

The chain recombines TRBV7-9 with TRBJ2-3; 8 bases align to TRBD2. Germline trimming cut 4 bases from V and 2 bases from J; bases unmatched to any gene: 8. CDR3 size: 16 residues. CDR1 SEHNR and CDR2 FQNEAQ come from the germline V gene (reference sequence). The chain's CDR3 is CASSSRGGGFTDTQYF. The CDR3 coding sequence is TGTGCCAGCAGCTCCCGGGGGGGAGGATTCACAGATACGCAGTATTTT.

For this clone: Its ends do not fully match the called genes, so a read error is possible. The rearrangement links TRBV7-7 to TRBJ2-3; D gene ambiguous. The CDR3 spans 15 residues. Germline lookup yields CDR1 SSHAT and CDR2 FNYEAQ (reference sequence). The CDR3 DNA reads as TGTGCTAGCAGCTTAGGTTCCAGTAGCACAGATACGCAGTATTTT. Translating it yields CASSLGSSSTDTQYF.

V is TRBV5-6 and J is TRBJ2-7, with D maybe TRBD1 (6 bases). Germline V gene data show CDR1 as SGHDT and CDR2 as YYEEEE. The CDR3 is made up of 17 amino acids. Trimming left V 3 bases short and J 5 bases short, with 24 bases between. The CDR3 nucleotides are TGTGCCAGCAGCTCCCCCTTTACGGGCAGGGGATTCGACGAGCAGTACTTC. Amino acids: CASSSPFTGRGFDEQYF.

CDR3 nucleotide sequence: TGTGCCAGCTCACCACCGGCTTCATCCACAGATACGCAGTATTTT. Its translation: CASSPPASSTDTQYF. This chain uses TRBV18 with TRBJ2-3; D not resolved. Between the trimmed V and J ends, which lost 0 bases and 2 bases, there was a span of 9 bases. This CDR3 comprises 15 residues. CDR1 and CDR2 from the germline V gene are KGHSH and LQKENI. The full variable domain, its missing parts supplied by reference TRBV18 and TRBJ2-3, is NAGVMQNPRHLVRRRGQEARLRCSPMKGHSHVYWYRQLPEEGLKFMVYLQKENIIDESGMPKERFSAEFPKEGPSILRIQQVVRGDSAAYFCASSPPASSTDTQYFGPGTRLTVL.

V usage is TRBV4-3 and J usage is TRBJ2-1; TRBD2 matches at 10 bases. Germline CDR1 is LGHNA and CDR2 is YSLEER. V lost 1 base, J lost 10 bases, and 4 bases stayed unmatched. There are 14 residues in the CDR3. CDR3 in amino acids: CASSQGLAGEEQFF. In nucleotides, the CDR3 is TGCGCCAGCAGCCAAGGGCTAGCGGGAGAAGAGCAGTTCTTC.

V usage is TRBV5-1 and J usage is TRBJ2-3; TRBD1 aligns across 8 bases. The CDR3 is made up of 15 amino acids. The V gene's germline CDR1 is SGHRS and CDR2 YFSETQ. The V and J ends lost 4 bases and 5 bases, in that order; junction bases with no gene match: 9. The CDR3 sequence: CASSDRGTTRDTQYF. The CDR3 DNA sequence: TGCGCCAGCAGCGACAGGGGCACAACAAGAGATACGCAGTATTTT.

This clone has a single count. CDR3 bases: TGTGCCAGCAGCTTCATCTGGGACAGGGAGGATGGCTACACCTTC. Translation gives CASSFIWDREDGYTF. The chain is built from TRBV13 and TRBJ1-2, with 9 bases matching TRBD1. V trimming: 3 bases; J trimming: 6 bases; junction bases outside the gene matches: 8. Germline CDR1 and CDR2: PRHDT and FYEKMQ (reference sequence). The CDR3 has 15 amino acids.

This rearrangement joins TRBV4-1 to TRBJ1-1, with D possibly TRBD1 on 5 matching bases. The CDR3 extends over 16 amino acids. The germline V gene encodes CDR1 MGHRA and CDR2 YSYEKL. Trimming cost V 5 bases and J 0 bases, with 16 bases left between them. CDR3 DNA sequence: TGCGCCAGCAGCGCACGGCTCCCGGGGGTGAACACTGAAGCTTTCTTT. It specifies CASSARLPGVNTEAFF.

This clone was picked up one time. The chain's CDR3 is CASSISSYNEQFF. CDR3 nucleotide sequence: TGTGCCAGTAGTATCTCCTCCTACAATGAGCAGTTCTTC. The J gene is TRBJ2-1, the V gene TRBV19; D remains unclear. Germline loops: CDR1 LNHDA, CDR2 SQIVND (reference sequence). The CDR3 has 13 amino acids. With 3 bases removed from V and 0 bases from J, the gap between germline ends came to 3 bases. The full variable domain, in which reference TRBV19 and TRBJ2-1 provide the parts outside the CDR3, is DGGITQSPKYLFRKEGQNVTLSCEQNLNHDAMYWYRQDPGQGLRLIYYSQIVNDFQKGDIAEGYSVSREKKESFPLTVTSAQKNPTAFYLCASSISSYNEQFFGPGTRLTVL.

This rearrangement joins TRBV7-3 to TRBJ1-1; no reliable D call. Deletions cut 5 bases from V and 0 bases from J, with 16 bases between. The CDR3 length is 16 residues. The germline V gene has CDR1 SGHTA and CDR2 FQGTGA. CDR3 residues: CASSRVADPMNTEAFF. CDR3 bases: TGTGCCAGCAGCCGGGTCGCAGACCCCATGAACACTGAAGCTTTCTTT.

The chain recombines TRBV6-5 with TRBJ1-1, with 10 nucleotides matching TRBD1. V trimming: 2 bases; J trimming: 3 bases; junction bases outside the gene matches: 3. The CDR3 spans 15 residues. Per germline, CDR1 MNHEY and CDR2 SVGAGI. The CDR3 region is CASSYTGQGHTEAFF. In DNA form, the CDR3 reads TGTGCCAGCAGTTACACGGGACAGGGGCACACTGAAGCTTTCTTT.

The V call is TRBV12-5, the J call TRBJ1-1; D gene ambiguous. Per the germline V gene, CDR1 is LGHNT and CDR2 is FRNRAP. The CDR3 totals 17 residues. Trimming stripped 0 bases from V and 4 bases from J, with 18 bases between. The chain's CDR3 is CASGLVRDWEDGTEAFF. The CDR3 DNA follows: TGTGCTAGTGGTTTGGTACGAGATTGGGAGGACGGCACTGAAGCTTTCTTT.

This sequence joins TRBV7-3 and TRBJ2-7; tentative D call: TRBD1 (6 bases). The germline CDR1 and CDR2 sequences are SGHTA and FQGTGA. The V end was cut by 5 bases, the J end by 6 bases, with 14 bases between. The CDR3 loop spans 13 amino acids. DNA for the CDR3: TGTGCCAGCAGCGCTCAGGGACAATCCGAGCAGTACTTC. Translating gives CASSAQGQSEQYF.

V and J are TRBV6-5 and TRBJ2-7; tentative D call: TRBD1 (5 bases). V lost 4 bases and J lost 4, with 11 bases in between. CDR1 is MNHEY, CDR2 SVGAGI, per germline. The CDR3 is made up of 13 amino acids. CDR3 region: CASSSTGRYEQYF. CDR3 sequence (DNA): TGTGCCAGCAGTTCCACAGGCAGGTACGAGCAGTACTTC.

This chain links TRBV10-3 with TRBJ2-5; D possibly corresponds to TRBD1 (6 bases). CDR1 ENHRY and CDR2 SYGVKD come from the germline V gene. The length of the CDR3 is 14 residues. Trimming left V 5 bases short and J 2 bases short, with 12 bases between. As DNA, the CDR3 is TGTGCCATCAGTACGAGGGGGAAACAAGAGACCCAGTACTTC. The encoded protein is CAISTRGKQETQYF.

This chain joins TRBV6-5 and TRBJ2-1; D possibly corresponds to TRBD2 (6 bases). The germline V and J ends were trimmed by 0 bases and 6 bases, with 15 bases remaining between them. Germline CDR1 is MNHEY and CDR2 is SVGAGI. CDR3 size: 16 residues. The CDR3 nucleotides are TGTGCCAGCAGTTACTCGCGGGACGCTCGGGTCAATGAGCAGTTCTTC. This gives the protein CASSYSRDARVNEQFF.

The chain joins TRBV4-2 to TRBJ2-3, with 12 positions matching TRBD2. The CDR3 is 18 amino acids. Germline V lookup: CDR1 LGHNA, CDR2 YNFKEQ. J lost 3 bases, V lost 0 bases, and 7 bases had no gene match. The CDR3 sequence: CASSQDLLAGGRTDTQYF. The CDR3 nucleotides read TGTGCCAGCAGCCAAGATCTCCTAGCGGGAGGGAGGACAGATACGCAGTATTTT.

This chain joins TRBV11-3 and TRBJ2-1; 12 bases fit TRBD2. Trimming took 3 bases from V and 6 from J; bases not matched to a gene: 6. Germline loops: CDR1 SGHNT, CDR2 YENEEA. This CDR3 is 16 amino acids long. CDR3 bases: TGTGCCAGCAGCTTCTCGCTAGCGGGGGGGCCCAATGAGCAGTTCTTC. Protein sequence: CASSFSLAGGPNEQFF. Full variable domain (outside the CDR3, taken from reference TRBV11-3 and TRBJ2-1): EAGVVQSPRYKIIEKKQPVAFWCNPISGHNTLYWYLQNLGQGPELLIRYENEEAVDDSQLPKDRFSAERLKGVDSTLKIQPAELGDSAVYLCASSFSLAGGPNEQFFGPGTRLTVL.

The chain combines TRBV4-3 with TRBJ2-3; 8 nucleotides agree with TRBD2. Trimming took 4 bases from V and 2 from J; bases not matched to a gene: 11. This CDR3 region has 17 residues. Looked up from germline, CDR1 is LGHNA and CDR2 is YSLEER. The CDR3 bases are TGCGCCAGCAGCCCCCGGATCCTAGCGGGTATCACAGATACGCAGTATTTT. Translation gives CASSPRILAGITDTQYF.

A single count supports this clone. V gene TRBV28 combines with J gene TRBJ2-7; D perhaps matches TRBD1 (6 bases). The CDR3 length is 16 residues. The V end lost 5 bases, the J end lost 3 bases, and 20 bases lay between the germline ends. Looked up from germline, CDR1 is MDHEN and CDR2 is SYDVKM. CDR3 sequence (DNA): TGTGCCAGCAGTGGAGGACAGTCAATCTCCTACTACGAGCAGTACTTC. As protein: CASSGGQSISYYEQYF. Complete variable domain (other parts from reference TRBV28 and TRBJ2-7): DVKVTQSSRYLVKRTGEKVFLECVQDMDHENMFWYRQDPGLGLRLIYFSYDVKMKEKGDIPEGYSVSREKKERFSLILESASTNQTSMYLCASSGGQSISYYEQYFGPGTRLTVT.

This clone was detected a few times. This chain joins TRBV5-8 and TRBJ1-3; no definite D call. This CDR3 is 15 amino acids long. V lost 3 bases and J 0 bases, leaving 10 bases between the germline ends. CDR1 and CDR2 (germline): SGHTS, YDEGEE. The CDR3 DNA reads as TGTGCCAGCAGCTGGCCCGGGTTCTCTGGAAACACCATATATTTT. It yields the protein CASSWPGFSGNTIYF.

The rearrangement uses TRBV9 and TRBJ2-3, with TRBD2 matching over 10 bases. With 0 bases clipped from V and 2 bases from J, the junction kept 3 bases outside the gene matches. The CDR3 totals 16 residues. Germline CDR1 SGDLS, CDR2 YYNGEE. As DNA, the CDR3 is TGTGCCAGCAGCGTAGGAGCGGGGGGGACCACAGATACGCAGTATTTT. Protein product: CASSVGAGGTTDTQYF. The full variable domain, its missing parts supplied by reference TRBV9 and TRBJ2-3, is DSGVTQTPKHLITATGQRVTLRCSPRSGDLSVYWYQQSLDQGLQFLIQYYNGEERAKGNILERFSAQQFPDLHSELNLSSLELGDSALYFCASSVGAGGTTDTQYFGPGTRLTVL.

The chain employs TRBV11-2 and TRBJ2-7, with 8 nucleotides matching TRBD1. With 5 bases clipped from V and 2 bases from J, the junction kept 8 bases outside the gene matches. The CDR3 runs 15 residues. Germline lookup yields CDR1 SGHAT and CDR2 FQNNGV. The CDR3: CASSNLRDRTYEQYF. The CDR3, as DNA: TGTGCCAGCAGCAATCTCCGGGACAGGACCTACGAGCAGTACTTC.

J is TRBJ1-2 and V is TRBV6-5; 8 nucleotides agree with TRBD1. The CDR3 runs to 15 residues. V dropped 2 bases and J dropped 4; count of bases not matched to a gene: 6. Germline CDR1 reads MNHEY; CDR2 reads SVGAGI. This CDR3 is CASSYAVQGGYGYTF. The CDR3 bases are TGTGCCAGCAGTTACGCCGTACAGGGGGGCTATGGCTACACCTTC.